These 30 T cell receptor beta chains came from one sample sequenced in a study of blood T cell repertoires in COVID-19. Produced via immunoSEQ multiplex PCR; TCRdb's table is partial and in-frame only. This sample has around 450,000 clones, with 87% found just once. Sequencing was performed on PBMCs or T cells enriched from blood (not recorded which). These receptors were taken from a woman between 18 and 29 years old who had recovered from COVID-19.

The chain has TRBV5-6 and TRBJ2-3; D perhaps matches TRBD1 (5 bases). Trimming took off 3 bases at V and 1 base at J, with 12 bases between the two ends. Per germline, CDR1 SGHDT and CDR2 YYEEEE. This CDR3 comprises 15 residues. CDR3 DNA sequence: TGTGCCAGCAGCTCCGTACCGACAGGCACAGATACGCAGTATTTT. This translates into CASSSVPTGTDTQYF.

The chain links TRBV3-1 (or the pseudogene TRBV3-2) to TRBJ1-5, with D maybe TRBD1 (5 bases). The length of the CDR3 is 13 residues. The germline gives CDR1 LGHDT, CDR2 YNNKEL (reference sequence). Trimming shortened V by 4 bases and J by 7 bases, and 11 bases separated the two germline ends. CDR3 sequence: CASSPRGIQPQHF. CDR3 in DNA: TGTGCCAGCAGCCCTAGGGGAATCCAGCCCCAGCATTTT.

The chain uses TRBV7-2 and TRBJ2-7, with TRBD1 matching over 10 bases. J lost 4 bases, V lost 4 bases, and 10 bases had no gene match. The CDR3 is 16 amino acids. The germline V gene encodes CDR1 SGHTA and CDR2 FQGNSA. The CDR3 DNA follows: TGTGCCAGCAGCTCCCAACCGACAGGGGGCTTGTACGAGCAGTACTTC. The encoded protein is CASSSQPTGGLYEQYF.

The V and J genes are TRBV29-1 and TRBJ2-1; 9 bases align to TRBD1. Trimming at V came to 4 bases and at J to 6 bases, leaving 13 bases not matched to a gene. Germline V lookup: CDR1 SQVTM, CDR2 ANQGSEA. The CDR3 is 16 amino acids. CDR3 amino acids: CSVVGDRTGAFNEQFF. DNA for the CDR3: TGCAGCGTTGTGGGGGACAGGACAGGGGCGTTCAATGAGCAGTTCTTC.

This chain connects TRBV6-1 to TRBJ2-7; 10 bases match TRBD1. J was trimmed by 6 bases and V by 5 bases; bases with no gene match: 4. Germline-derived CDR1 and CDR2 are MNHNS and SASEGT. CDR3 length equals 13 residues. In nucleotides, the CDR3 is TGTGCCAGCAGTTCCGGACAGGGGGGCGAGCAGTACTTC. Amino acids: CASSSGQGGEQYF.

The V call is TRBV19, the J call TRBJ2-1, with 8 nucleotides matching TRBD1. This CDR3 is 13 amino acids long. Trimming cost V 3 bases and J 6 bases; bases outside gene matches: 1. Germline-derived CDR1 and CDR2 are LNHDA and SQIVND (reference sequence). CDR3 in amino acids: CASSIDRGNEQFF. Written as DNA, the CDR3 is TGTGCCAGTAGTATCGACAGGGGCAATGAGCAGTTCTTC.

V is TRBV6-5 and J is TRBJ1-1; D remains ambiguous. Germline V lookup: CDR1 MNHEY, CDR2 SVGAGI. The CDR3 consists of 13 residues. Trimming took 2 bases from V and 0 from J, leaving 4 bases between them. The CDR3 nucleotides are TGTGCCAGCAGTTACACGGTGAACACTGAAGCTTTCTTT. Translated: CASSYTVNTEAFF.

The CDR3 coding sequence is TGTGCCAGCAGCCAGGGGGCCATCTCCTACGAGCAGTACTTC. Its translation: CASSQGAISYEQYF. The V gene is TRBV3-1 (or the pseudogene TRBV3-2), the J gene TRBJ2-7; D possibly corresponds to TRBD1 (6 bases). CDR1 and CDR2 from the germline V gene are LGHDT and YNNKEL (reference sequence). V was pared by 3 bases and J by 0 bases, with 9 bases between. The length of the CDR3 is 14 residues.

This chain uses TRBV15 with TRBJ1-5, with TRBD1 as a possible D gene (5 bases). CDR1 and CDR2 (germline): LNHNV, YYDKDF (reference sequence). The ends were cut back, 9 bases at V and 5 bases at J, with 20 bases in the middle. CDR3 length: 15 amino acids. CDR3 DNA sequence: TGTGCCACAGGGAGGGGCGACGGGGCATATCAGCCCCAGCATTTT. It encodes CATGRGDGAYQPQHF. Based on the CDR3 plus reference TRBV15 and TRBJ1-5, the full variable domain is DAMVIQNPRYQVTQFGKPVTLSCSQTLNHNVMYWYQQKSSQAPKLLFHYYDKDFNNEADTPDNFQSRRPNTSFCFLDIRSPGLGDTAMYLCATGRGDGAYQPQHFGDGTRLSIL.

The chain recombines TRBV5-6 with TRBJ1-2; 7 bases map to TRBD1. Trimming at V came to 8 bases and at J to 5 bases, leaving 9 bases not matched to a gene. The length of the CDR3 is 13 residues. The germline gives CDR1 SGHDT, CDR2 YYEEEE. The CDR3 nucleotides are TGTGCCAGTACCGGGACAGCGAATTATGGCTACACCTTC. This translates into CASTGTANYGYTF.

The chain uses TRBV15 and TRBJ1-5; 7 positions match TRBD1. Germline CDR1 is LNHNV and CDR2 is YYDKDF (reference sequence). The J segment lost 3 bases and the V segment lost 0 bases, leaving 2 bases of the junction unmatched. The CDR3 is 15 amino acids. The CDR3 DNA reads as TGTGCCACCAGCAGAGACAGGGGGACCAATCAGCCCCAGCATTTT. Encoded protein: CATSRDRGTNQPQHF.

V gene TRBV2 combines with J gene TRBJ2-5; D is possibly TRBD2 (6 bases). In germline, CDR1 is SNHLY, CDR2 FYNNEI. V lost 3 bases to trimming and J lost 3 bases, with 14 bases between them. The CDR3 covers 15 residues. CDR3 sequence reads: CASSDWLGGEETQYF. The CDR3 DNA follows: TGTGCCAGCAGTGATTGGCTAGGAGGGGAAGAGACCCAGTACTTC.

The V gene is TRBV6-6, the J gene TRBJ2-1, with 10 nucleotides matching TRBD2. Germline V CDR1 and CDR2: MNHNY, SVGAGI (reference sequence). With 7 bases clipped from V and 2 bases from J, the junction kept 5 bases outside the gene matches. The CDR3 totals 15 residues. The CDR3 sequence: CASTPAGGTYNEQFF. DNA of the CDR3: TGTGCCAGCACCCCAGCGGGGGGGACCTACAATGAGCAGTTCTTC.

This sequence joins TRBV7-2 and TRBJ2-5, with 14 nucleotides matching TRBD2. V lost 4 bases to trimming and J lost 5 bases; unmatched junction nucleotides: 3. The CDR3 has 15 residues. Germline values: CDR1 SGHTA, CDR2 FQGNSA. CDR3 sequence: CASSSRTSGGETQYF. CDR3 DNA sequence: TGTGCCAGCAGCTCCCGGACTAGCGGGGGGGAGACCCAGTACTTC.

CDR3 DNA sequence: TGTGCCAGCAGCTACCCTGGCTACGAGCAGTACTTC. Translating gives CASSYPGYEQYF. This sequence joins TRBV28 and TRBJ2-7, with D uncertain. Per the germline V gene, CDR1 is MDHEN and CDR2 is SYDVKM. V lost 6 bases to trimming and J lost 3 bases, with 9 bases between them. This CDR3 spans 12 amino acids.

The rearrangement uses TRBV30 and TRBJ1-6, with a possible D match to TRBD1 (5 bases). The CDR3 has 14 amino acids. The germline V gene has CDR1 GTSNPN and CDR2 SVGIG (reference sequence). The V and J ends lost 5 bases and 5 bases respectively, with 13 bases between them. The CDR3 bases are TGTGCCTGGTCTAAACAGGTGAATAATTCACCCCTCCACTTT. Its protein is CAWSKQVNNSPLHF.

V is TRBV19 and J is TRBJ2-1; D unclear. Per germline, CDR1 LNHDA and CDR2 SQIVND (reference sequence). V was clipped by 0 bases and J by 5 bases, with 17 bases between them. CDR3 size: 17 residues. The CDR3, as DNA: TGTGCCAGTAGTATAGATGTCTCGACATTCCCCGACAATGAGCAGTTCTTC. Translation: CASSIDVSTFPDNEQFF.

The CDR3 region has the DNA TGTGCCAGCGGACAGGAGAACACCGGGGAGCTGTTTTTT. Protein sequence: CASGQENTGELFF. This chain connects TRBV2 to TRBJ2-2, with TRBD1 matching 7 bases. Germline CDR1 is SNHLY and CDR2 is FYNNEI. Trimming removed 8 bases from V and 1 base from J; junction bases left unmatched: 1. The CDR3 totals 13 residues.

The chain carries TRBV6-1 and TRBJ1-3, with a weak D call TRBD1 (6 bases). Trimming pared 4 bases from V and 0 bases from J, leaving 16 bases between. Germline CDR1 reads MNHNS; CDR2 reads SASEGT. This CDR3 comprises 17 residues. The CDR3 loop is CASSANRARSSGNTIYF. The CDR3 DNA sequence: TGTGCCAGCAGTGCTAACAGGGCGCGGAGCTCTGGAAACACCATATATTTT.

This chain joins TRBV2 and TRBJ1-2, with unresolved D. Germline CDR1 SNHLY, CDR2 FYNNEI. The V end was cut by 3 bases, the J end by 4 bases, with 9 bases between. The CDR3 has 13 amino acids. CDR3 protein: CASSDRQAYGYTF. For the CDR3, the DNA is TGTGCCAGCAGTGATCGGCAGGCCTATGGCTACACCTTC.

This clone was seen once. V usage is TRBV15 and J usage is TRBJ2-5; D ambiguous. Trimming stripped 0 bases from V and 2 bases from J, with 7 bases between. The germline V gene encodes CDR1 LNHNV and CDR2 YYDKDF (reference sequence). The CDR3 sequence is 14 residues long. The CDR3 nucleotides read TGTGCCACCAGCAGAGATCCGGGTCAAGAGACCCAGTACTTC. Its translation: CATSRDPGQETQYF.

The V and J genes are TRBV6-1 and TRBJ1-6; D ambiguous. Germline-derived CDR1 and CDR2 are MNHNS and SASEGT. The CDR3 is 16 residues long. V gave up 0 bases and J gave up 8 bases, with 14 bases separating them. CDR3 amino acids: CASSEARDTPYSPLHF. The CDR3 DNA follows: TGTGCCAGCAGTGAAGCGCGAGACACACCTTATTCACCCCTCCACTTT.

V gene TRBV10-3 combines with J gene TRBJ1-1, with D possibly matching TRBD1 (5 bases). There are 14 residues in the CDR3. Germline V gene data show CDR1 as ENHRY and CDR2 as SYGVKD. The germline V and J ends were trimmed by 2 bases and 3 bases, with 10 bases remaining between them. The CDR3 DNA sequence: TGTGCCATCAGTGAGGGGGGGGATGACACTGAAGCTTTCTTT. This translates into CAISEGGDDTEAFF.

V usage is TRBV6-1 and J usage is TRBJ2-5; D is ambiguous. The CDR3 consists of 15 residues. V was trimmed by 1 base and J by 4 bases, leaving 13 bases between them. Germline assignment: CDR1 MNHNS and CDR2 SASEGT. CDR3 nucleotide sequence: TGTGCCAGCAGTGAAGGTCCCCTGGCGGCAGAGACCCAGTACTTC. Its translation: CASSEGPLAAETQYF.

This sequence joins TRBV5-1 and TRBJ2-5; D perhaps matches TRBD1 (6 bases). This CDR3 spans 15 amino acids. Germline lookup yields CDR1 SGHRS and CDR2 YFSETQ. V lost 4 bases and J 3 bases, leaving 16 bases between the germline ends. The CDR3 loop reads CASSNGGQGEETQYF. The CDR3 coding sequence is TGCGCCAGCAGCAATGGGGGCCAGGGAGAAGAGACCCAGTACTTC.

The chain employs TRBV4-1 and TRBJ2-7, with D unclear. The CDR3 is 16 residues long. CDR1 MGHRA and CDR2 YSYEKL come from the germline V gene. Trimming shortened V by 0 bases and J by 5 bases, and 17 bases separated the two germline ends. CDR3 region: CASSQEVQPRPHEQYF. DNA of the CDR3: TGCGCCAGCAGCCAAGAAGTCCAGCCCAGGCCCCACGAGCAGTACTTC.

The chain recombines TRBV4-1 with TRBJ2-3; no definite D call. Germline CDR1 MGHRA, CDR2 YSYEKL. V shed 0 bases and J shed 2 bases, with 9 bases lying between them. This CDR3 spans 15 amino acids. This CDR3 is CASSQEPQFTDTQYF. The CDR3 region has the DNA TGCGCCAGCAGCCAAGAACCACAGTTCACAGATACGCAGTATTTT.

CDR3 residues: CASSFGSGAHNEQFF. CDR3 bases: TGTGCCAGCAGCTTTGGTAGCGGGGCCCACAATGAGCAGTTCTTC. The rearrangement links TRBV7-9 to TRBJ2-1, with 8 bases aligning to TRBD2. The V gene end was trimmed by 3 bases and the J gene end by 5 bases; junction bases not matched to a gene: 6. Germline V CDR1 and CDR2: SEHNR, FQNEAQ (reference sequence). This CDR3 region has 15 residues.

The chain combines TRBV24-1 with TRBJ1-5, with TRBD1 as a possible D gene (6 bases). The CDR3 is 14 residues long. The germline V gene has CDR1 KGHDR and CDR2 SFDVKD. Between the trimmed V and J ends, which lost 3 bases and 5 bases, there was a span of 10 bases. Written as DNA, the CDR3 is TGTGCCACCAGTGATCCAGGGGAACATCAGCCCCAGCATTTT. Its protein product is CATSDPGEHQPQHF.

The chain links TRBV4-1 to TRBJ1-1; the match to TRBD1 covers 7 bases. The CDR3 extends over 17 amino acids. The V and J ends lost 1 base and 5 bases, in that order; junction bases with no gene match: 13. Germline V gene lookup returns CDR1 MGHRA and CDR2 YSYEKL. CDR3: CASSQATGLLMRTEAFF. The CDR3 coding sequence is TGCGCCAGCAGCCAAGCGACAGGGCTGTTGATGAGGACTGAAGCTTTCTTT.